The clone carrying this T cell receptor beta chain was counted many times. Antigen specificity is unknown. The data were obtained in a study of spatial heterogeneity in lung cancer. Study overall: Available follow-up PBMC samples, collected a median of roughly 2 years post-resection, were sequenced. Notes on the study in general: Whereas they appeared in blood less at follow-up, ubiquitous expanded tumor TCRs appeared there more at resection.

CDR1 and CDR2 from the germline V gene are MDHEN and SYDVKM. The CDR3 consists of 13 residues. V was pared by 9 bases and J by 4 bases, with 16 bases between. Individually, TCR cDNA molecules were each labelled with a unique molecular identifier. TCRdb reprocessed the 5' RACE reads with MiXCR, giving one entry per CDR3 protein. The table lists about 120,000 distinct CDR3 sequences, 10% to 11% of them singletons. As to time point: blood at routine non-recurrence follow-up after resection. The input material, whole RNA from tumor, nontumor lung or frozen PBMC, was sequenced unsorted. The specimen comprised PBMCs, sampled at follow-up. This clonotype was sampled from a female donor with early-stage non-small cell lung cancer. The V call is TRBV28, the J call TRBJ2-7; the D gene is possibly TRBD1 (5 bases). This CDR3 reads CASYGPQGYEQYF. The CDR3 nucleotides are TGTGCCAGTTACGGACCTCAGGGTTACGAGCAGTACTTC.